The following is a T cell receptor beta chain sequence with its context. This entry belongs to a study of blood T cells in healthy people across ages. Primed by a sample-barcoded 5' primer and a J-beta primer mix, a second PCR proceeded for roughly 6 to 12 cycles. Via MiXCR, TCRdb re-called the 5' RACE reads, giving one row per CDR3 protein. The data show about 1 million distinct CDR3 sequences, around 43% seen once. The length of the CDR3 is 16 residues. Trimming removed 6 bases from V and 0 bases from J; junction bases left unmatched: 9. From germline, CDR1 is SGDLS and CDR2 YYNGEE. The chain joins TRBV9 to TRBJ2-1, with 7 bases matching TRBD2. This clonotype was sampled from a woman aged 60-70 years in good health. Input material: blood. The DNA of the CDR3 is TGTGCCAGCACTCCTAGCGGAAAGAGCTCCTACAATGAGCAGTTCTTC. It codes for CASTPSGKSSYNEQFF.